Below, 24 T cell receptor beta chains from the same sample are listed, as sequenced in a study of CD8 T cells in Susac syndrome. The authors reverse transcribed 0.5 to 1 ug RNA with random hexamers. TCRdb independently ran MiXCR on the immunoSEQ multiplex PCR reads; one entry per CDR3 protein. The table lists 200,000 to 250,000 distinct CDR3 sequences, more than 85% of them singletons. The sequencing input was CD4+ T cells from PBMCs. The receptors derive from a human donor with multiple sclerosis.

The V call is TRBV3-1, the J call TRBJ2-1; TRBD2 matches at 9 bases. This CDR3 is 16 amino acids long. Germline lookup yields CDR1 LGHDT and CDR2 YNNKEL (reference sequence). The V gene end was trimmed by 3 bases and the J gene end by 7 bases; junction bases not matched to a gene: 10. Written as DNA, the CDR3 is TGTGCCAGCAGCCAGTTGCTGCTAGCGGGGCCGAATGAGCAGTTCTTC. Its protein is CASSQLLLAGPNEQFF.

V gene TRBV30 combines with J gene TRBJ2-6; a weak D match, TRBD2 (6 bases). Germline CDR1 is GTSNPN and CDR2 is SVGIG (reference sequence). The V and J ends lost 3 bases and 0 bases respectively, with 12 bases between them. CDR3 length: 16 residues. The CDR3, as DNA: TGTGCCTGGAGCCCAAGGGGACTCTCTGGGGCCAACGTCCTGACTTTC. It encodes CAWSPRGLSGANVLTF. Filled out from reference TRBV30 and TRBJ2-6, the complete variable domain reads SQTIHQWPATLVQPVGSPLSLECTVEGTSNPNLYWYRQAAGRGLQLLFYSVGIGQISSEVPQNLSASRPQDRQFILSSKKLLLSDSGFYLCAWSPRGLSGANVLTFGAGSRLTVL.

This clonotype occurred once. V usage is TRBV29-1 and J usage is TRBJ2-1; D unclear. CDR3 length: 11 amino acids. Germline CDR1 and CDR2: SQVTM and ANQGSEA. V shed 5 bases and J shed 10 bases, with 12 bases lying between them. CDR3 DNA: TGCAGCGTTCGGGCCGCGAAAGAGCAGTTCTTC. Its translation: CSVRAAKEQFF.

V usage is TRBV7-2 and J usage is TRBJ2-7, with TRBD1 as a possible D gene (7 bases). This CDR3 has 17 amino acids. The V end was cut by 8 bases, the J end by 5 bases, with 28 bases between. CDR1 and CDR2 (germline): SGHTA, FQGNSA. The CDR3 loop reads CASCSMAIGGGCHEQYF. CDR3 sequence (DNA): TGTGCCAGCTGCAGTATGGCGATTGGAGGGGGCTGCCACGAGCAGTACTTC.

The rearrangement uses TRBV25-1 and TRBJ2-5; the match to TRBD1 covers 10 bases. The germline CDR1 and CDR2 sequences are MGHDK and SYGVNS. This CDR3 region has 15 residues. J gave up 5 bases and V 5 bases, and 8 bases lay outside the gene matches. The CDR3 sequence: CASSLGQGISETQYF. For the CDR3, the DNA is TGTGCCAGCAGTTTGGGACAGGGGATTTCGGAGACCCAGTACTTC.

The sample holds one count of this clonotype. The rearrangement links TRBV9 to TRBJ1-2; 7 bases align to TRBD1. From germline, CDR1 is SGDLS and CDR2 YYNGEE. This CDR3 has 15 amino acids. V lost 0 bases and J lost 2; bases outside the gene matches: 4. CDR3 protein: CASSVASQGNYGYTF. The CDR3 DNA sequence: TGTGCCAGCAGCGTAGCCTCACAGGGGAACTATGGCTACACCTTC. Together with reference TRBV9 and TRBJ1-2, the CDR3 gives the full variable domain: DSGVTQTPKHLITATGQRVTLRCSPRSGDLSVYWYQQSLDQGLQFLIQYYNGEERAKGNILERFSAQQFPDLHSELNLSSLELGDSALYFCASSVASQGNYGYTFGSGTRLTVV.

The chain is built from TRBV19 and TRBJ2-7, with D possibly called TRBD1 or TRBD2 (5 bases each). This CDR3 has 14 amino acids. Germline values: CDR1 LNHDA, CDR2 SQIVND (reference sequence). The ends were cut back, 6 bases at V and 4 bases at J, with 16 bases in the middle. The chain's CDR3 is CASSARGSTYEQYF. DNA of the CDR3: TGTGCCAGTAGCGCTCGGGGCTCCACTTACGAGCAGTACTTC. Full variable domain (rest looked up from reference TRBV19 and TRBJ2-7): DGGITQSPKYLFRKEGQNVTLSCEQNLNHDAMYWYRQDPGQGLRLIYYSQIVNDFQKGDIAEGYSVSREKKESFPLTVTSAQKNPTAFYLCASSARGSTYEQYFGPGTRLTVT.

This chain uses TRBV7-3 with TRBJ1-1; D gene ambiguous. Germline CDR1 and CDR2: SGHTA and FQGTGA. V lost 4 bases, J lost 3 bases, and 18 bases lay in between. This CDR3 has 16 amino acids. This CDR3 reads CASSSQSLPGYTEAFF. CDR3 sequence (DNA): TGTGCCAGCAGCTCTCAGTCTCTTCCGGGCTACACTGAAGCTTTCTTT.

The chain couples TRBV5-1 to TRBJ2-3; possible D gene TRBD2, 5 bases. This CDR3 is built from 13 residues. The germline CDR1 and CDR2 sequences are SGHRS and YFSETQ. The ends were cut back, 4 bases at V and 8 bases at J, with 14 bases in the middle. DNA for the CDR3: TGCGCCAGCAGCCCGGACTTAGTGGGTACGCAGTATTTT. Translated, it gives CASSPDLVGTQYF. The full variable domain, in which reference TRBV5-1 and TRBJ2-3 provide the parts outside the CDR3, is KAGVTQTPRYLIKTRGQQVTLSCSPISGHRSVSWYQQTPGQGLQFLFEYFSETQRNKGNFPGRFSGRQFSNSRSEMNVSTLELGDSALYLCASSPDLVGTQYFGPGTRLTVL.

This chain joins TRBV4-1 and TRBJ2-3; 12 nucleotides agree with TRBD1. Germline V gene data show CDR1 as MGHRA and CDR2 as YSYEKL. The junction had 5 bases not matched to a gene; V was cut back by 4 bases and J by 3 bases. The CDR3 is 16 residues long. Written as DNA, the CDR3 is TGCGCCAGCAGCCGGGGACAGGGGGCGCAAACAGATACGCAGTATTTT. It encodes CASSRGQGAQTDTQYF.

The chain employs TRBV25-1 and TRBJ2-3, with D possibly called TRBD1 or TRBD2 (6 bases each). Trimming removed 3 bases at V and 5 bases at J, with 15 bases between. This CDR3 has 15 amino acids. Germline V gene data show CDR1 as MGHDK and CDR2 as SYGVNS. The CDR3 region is CASSDGGGGGDTQYF. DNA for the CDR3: TGTGCCAGCAGTGACGGGGGCGGTGGAGGAGATACGCAGTATTTT.

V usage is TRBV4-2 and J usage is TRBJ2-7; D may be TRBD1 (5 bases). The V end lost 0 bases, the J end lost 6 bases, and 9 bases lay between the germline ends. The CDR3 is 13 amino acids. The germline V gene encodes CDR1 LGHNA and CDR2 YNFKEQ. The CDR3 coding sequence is TGTGCCAGCAGCCAAGAATGGGGCAGCGAGCAGTACGTC. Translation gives CASSQEWGSEQYV.

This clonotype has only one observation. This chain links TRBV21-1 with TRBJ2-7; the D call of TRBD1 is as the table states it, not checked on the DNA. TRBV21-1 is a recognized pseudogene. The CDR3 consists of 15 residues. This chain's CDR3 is CASSTPPDKTYEQYV. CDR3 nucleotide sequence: TGTGCCAGCAGCACACCCCCGGACAAAACCTACGAGCAGTACGTC.

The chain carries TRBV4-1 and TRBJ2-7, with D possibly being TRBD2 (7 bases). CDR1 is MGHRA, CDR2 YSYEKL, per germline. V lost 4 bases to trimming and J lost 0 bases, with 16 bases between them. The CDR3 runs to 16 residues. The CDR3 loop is CASSLLGGASSYEQYF. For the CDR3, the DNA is TGCGCCAGCAGCCTCCTAGGGGGGGCGAGCTCCTACGAGCAGTACTTC.

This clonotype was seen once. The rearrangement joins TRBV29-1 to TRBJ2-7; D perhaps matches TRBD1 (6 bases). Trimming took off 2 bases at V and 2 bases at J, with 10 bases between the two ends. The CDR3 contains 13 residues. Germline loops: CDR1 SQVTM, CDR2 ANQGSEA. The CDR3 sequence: CSVETGQTYEQYF. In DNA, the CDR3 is TGCAGCGTTGAAACCGGACAGACCTACGAGCAGTACTTC.

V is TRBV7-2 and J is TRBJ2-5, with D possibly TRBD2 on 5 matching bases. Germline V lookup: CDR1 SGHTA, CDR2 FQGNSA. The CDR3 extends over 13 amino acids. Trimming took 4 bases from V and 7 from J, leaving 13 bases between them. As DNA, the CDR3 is TGTGCCAGCAGCTCAACGGGGATTGGGACCCAGTACTTC. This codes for CASSSTGIGTQYF.

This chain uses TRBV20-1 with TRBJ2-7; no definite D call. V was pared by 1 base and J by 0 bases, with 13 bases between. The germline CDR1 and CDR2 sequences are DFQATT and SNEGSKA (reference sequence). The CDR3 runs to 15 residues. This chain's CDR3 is CSARGNFKPSYEQYF. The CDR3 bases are TGCAGTGCTAGAGGGAACTTTAAGCCCTCCTACGAGCAGTACTTC.

The CDR3 DNA reads TGTGCCTGGAGTCTTCCGCTTGGGGACAGAAATCAGCCCCAGCATTTT. Protein sequence: CAWSLPLGDRNQPQHF. The chain couples TRBV30 to TRBJ1-5; 7 nucleotides align to TRBD1. CDR1 is GTSNPN, CDR2 SVGIG, per germline (reference sequence). V was clipped by 2 bases and J by 4 bases; unmatched bases: 11. This CDR3 contains 16 residues.

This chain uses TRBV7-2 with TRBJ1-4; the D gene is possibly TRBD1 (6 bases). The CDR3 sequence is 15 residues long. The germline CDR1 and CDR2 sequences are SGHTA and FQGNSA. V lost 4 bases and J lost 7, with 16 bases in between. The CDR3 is CASSSGVGGSEKLFF. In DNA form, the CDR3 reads TGTGCCAGCAGCTCCGGGGTTGGGGGCAGTGAAAAACTGTTTTTT. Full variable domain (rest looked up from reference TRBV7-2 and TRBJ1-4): GAGVSQSPSNKVTEKGKDVELRCDPISGHTALYWYRQSLGQGLEFLIYFQGNSAPDKSGLPSDRFSAERTGGSVSTLTIQRTQQEDSAVYLCASSSGVGGSEKLFFGSGTQLSVL.

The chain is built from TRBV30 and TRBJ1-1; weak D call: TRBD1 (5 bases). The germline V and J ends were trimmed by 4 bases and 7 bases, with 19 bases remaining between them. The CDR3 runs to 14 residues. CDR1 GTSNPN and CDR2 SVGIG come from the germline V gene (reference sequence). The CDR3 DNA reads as TGTGCCTGGACAGATATGACAGTCCGCCATGAAGCTTTCTTT. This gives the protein CAWTDMTVRHEAFF.

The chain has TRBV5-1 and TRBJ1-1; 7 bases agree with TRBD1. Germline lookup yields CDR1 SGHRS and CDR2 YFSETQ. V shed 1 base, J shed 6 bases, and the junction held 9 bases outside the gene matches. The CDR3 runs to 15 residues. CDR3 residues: CASSLSRDSHPEAFF. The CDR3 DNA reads TGCGCCAGCAGCTTGAGTAGGGACAGTCACCCTGAAGCTTTCTTT.

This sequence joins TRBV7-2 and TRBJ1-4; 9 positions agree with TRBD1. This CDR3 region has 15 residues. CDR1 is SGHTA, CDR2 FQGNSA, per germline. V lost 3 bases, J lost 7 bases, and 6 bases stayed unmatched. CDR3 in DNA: TGTGCCAGCAGCTTTCAACAGGGGGCCGGTGAAAAACTGTTTTTT. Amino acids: CASSFQQGAGEKLFF.

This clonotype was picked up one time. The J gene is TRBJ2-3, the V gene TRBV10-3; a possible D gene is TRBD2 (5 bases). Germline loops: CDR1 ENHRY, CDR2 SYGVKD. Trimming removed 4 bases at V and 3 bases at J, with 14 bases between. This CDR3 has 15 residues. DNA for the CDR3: TGTGCCATCAGTGGGTCGGGTAGCGAGACAGATACGCAGTATTTT. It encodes CAISGSGSETDTQYF.

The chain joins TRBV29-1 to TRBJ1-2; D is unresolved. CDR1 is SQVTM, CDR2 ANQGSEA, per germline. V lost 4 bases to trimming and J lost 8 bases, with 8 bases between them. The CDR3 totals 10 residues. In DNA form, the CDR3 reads TGCAGCGTTGGTGAGGCGGGCTACACCTTC. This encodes CSVGEAGYTF.